This entry is about one T cell receptor (beta chain). The data were obtained in a study of OX40 agonist ivuxolimab in advanced cancers. This CDR3 has 17 amino acids. With 4 bases clipped from V and 3 bases from J, the junction kept 14 bases outside the gene matches. Germline CDR1 is SGHNT and CDR2 is YYREEE (reference sequence). Profiled with immunoSEQ multiplex PCR; TCRdb holds only in-frame clones, not every one. The data show 30,000 to 45,000 clones, 82% seen once. Material: CD4+ or CD8+ T cells sorted from blood, obtained in a trial of the OX40 agonist ivuxolimab. The receptor's source is an adult with an advanced solid tumor such as melanoma, head and neck, liver or kidney cancer. The J gene is TRBJ1-2, the V gene TRBV5-4; TRBD1 agrees at 8 bases. In nucleotides, the CDR3 is TGTGCCAGCAGCCCCCCGTACCCGACAGGGGTGGACTATGGCTACACCTTC. Its translation is CASSPPYPTGVDYGYTF.